This TCR beta chain was retrieved from a study of cytomegalovirus exposure and HLA in healthy donors. It was with 60 Vbeta and 13 Jbeta primers that the PCR ran. TCRdb keeps only in-frame clones here, not all; method: immunoSEQ multiplex PCR. The table shows some 130,000 clones, with roughly 72% occurring only once. This CDR3 is built from 14 residues. J lost 4 bases, V lost 4 bases, and 5 bases had no gene match. Germline loops: CDR1 SGHNT, CDR2 YYREEE (reference sequence). This receptor was taken from a male donor in good health and CMV-seronegative. The chain has TRBV5-4 and TRBJ2-7; TRBD1 agrees at 10 bases. Sequencing input: PBMCs. CDR3 region: CASSPGTGEYEQYF. Written as DNA, the CDR3 is TGTGCCAGCAGCCCGGGGACAGGGGAGTACGAGCAGTACTTC.